This TCR beta chain stems from a study of blood T cell repertoires in COVID-19. Study summary: Italy, Spain and the United States were the sources of the convalescent and acute COVID-19 samples.

Patients from Seattle were sampled longitudinally, starting during active infection. Profiling relied on immunoSEQ multiplex PCR, and the TCRdb table lists in-frame clones only, not all of them. The sample consists of roughly 150,000 clones, around nine tenths of them appearing once. The specimen was peripheral blood. This clonotype originated in a woman over 75 with COVID-19, enrolled during active disease.

CDR3 loop: CASSLGQGMAYGYTF. CDR3 nucleotide sequence: TGCGCCAGCAGCTTGGGACAGGGTATGGCCTATGGCTACACCTTC. This chain joins TRBV5-1 and TRBJ1-2; TRBD1 agrees at 7 bases. Germline V gene lookup returns CDR1 SGHRS and CDR2 YFSETQ. The J segment lost 4 bases and the V segment lost 0 bases, leaving 6 bases of the junction unmatched. The CDR3 runs 15 residues.